The clone carrying this TCR beta chain was seen once. The data originate from a study of blood T cell repertoires in COVID-19. Overall study: Acute and convalescent COVID-19 specimens originated in the United States, Italy and Spain. PBMCs, B-cell-depleted T cells, or T cells provided the cDNA or gDNA that made up the material.

This CDR3 region has 16 residues. J was trimmed by 0 bases and V by 3 bases; bases with no gene match: 3. CDR1 is MDHEN, CDR2 SYDVKM, per germline. Authors' analysis steps: How many nucleated cells were present was estimated from reference gene primer amplification. The repertoire was sequenced with immunoSEQ multiplex PCR; TCRdb's copy has only in-frame clones and lacks some. Clonal size and the V and J genes are those of that table, whereas D and trimming came from the DNA. This sample has 160,000 or so clones, with about 77% found just once. This clonotype originated in an elderly woman with acute or convalescent COVID-19. This chain joins TRBV28 and TRBJ1-5; TRBD1 matches at 9 bases. Sequencing input: peripheral blood. CDR3 residues: CASSLDRGYSNQPQHF. CDR3 bases: TGTGCCAGCAGTTTGGACAGGGGCTATAGCAATCAGCCCCAGCATTTT. Filled out from reference TRBV28 and TRBJ1-5, the complete variable domain reads DVKVTQSSRYLVKRTGEKVFLECVQDMDHENMFWYRQDPGLGLRLIYFSYDVKMKEKGDIPEGYSVSREKKERFSLILESASTNQTSMYLCASSLDRGYSNQPQHFGDGTRLSIL.